A single sample gave rise to the 32 T cell receptor beta chains below, sequenced in a study of response to subunit inactivated influenza vaccine. A single record per CDR3 protein comes from TCRdb applying MiXCR to the RT-PCR reads. This table holds 450,000 to 600,000 distinct CDR3 sequences, around 7.9% found once. Sequenced here: PBMCs from blood, sampled roughly 24 months after vaccination. The receptors shown here come from a man aged 45 to 70 who received an inactivated influenza vaccine.

A few counts support this clonotype. This rearrangement joins TRBV20-1 to TRBJ2-7; D remains ambiguous. This CDR3 is 14 amino acids long. V dropped 4 bases and J dropped 0 bases, with 13 bases sitting between them. Germline assignment: CDR1 DFQATT and CDR2 SNEGSKA (reference sequence). CDR3 bases: TGCAGTGCTATGAGTAGAGTGAACTCCTACGAGCAGTACTTC. It yields the protein CSAMSRVNSYEQYF.

Here the CDR3 DNA reads TGCAGTGCTCTCGTTAGCGAGACCCAGTACTTC. Amino acid sequence: CSALVSETQYF. V and J are TRBV20-1 and TRBJ2-5; D remains ambiguous. V lost 5 bases to trimming and J lost 5 bases, with 9 bases between them. CDR1 and CDR2 from the germline V gene are DFQATT and SNEGSKA (reference sequence). This CDR3 has 11 amino acids.

Only a few counts were recorded for this clonotype. The genes are TRBV7-2 and TRBJ2-2; 7 bases are shared with TRBD1. Germline V CDR1 and CDR2: SGHTA, FQGNSA. The CDR3 spans 15 residues. With V trimmed by 6 bases and J by 1 base, 5 bases remained unmatched. The CDR3 DNA follows: TGTGCCAGCAGGCCAAGGACAGGGAACACCGGGGAGCTGTTTTTT. It codes for CASRPRTGNTGELFF.

Many counts were recorded for this clonotype. J is TRBJ1-5 and V is TRBV7-2; D remains unclear. Trimming pared 2 bases from V and 7 bases from J, leaving 15 bases between. Per the germline V gene, CDR1 is SGHTA and CDR2 is FQGNSA. The CDR3 length is 15 residues. The CDR3 reads CASSLRSAASQPQHF. The CDR3 DNA is TGTGCCAGCAGCTTAAGATCGGCGGCTAGCCAGCCCCAGCATTTT.

This clonotype was counted many times. The chain couples TRBV4-3 to TRBJ1-6; D is unresolved. Germline CDR1 is LGHNA and CDR2 is YSLEER. The CDR3 has 13 residues. Trimming took off 0 bases at V and 7 bases at J, with 4 bases between the two ends. The CDR3 DNA reads TGCGCCAGCAGCCAAGACGGGAATTCACCCCTCCACTTT. This codes for CASSQDGNSPLHF.

This sequence joins TRBV20-1 and TRBJ1-1; possibly TRBD1 for D (5 bases). The CDR3 is 14 amino acids. The germline V and J ends were trimmed by 4 bases and 4 bases, with 16 bases remaining between them. Germline V CDR1 and CDR2: DFQATT, SNEGSKA (reference sequence). The CDR3 protein is CSANQGILSTEAFF. The DNA of the CDR3 is TGCAGTGCTAATCAGGGAATATTGAGCACTGAAGCTTTCTTT.

V usage is TRBV6-1 and J usage is TRBJ1-1; D possibly corresponds to TRBD1 (6 bases). Germline V gene lookup returns CDR1 MNHNS and CDR2 SASEGT. The CDR3 is 15 amino acids. Trimming took off 6 bases at V and 3 bases at J, with 17 bases between the two ends. The CDR3 nucleotides are TGTGCCAGCAGCCAGGGGTTCGGGTGGGACACTGAAGCTTTCTTT. It encodes CASSQGFGWDTEAFF.

This clonotype was found many times. The chain combines TRBV20-1 with TRBJ2-5, with D perhaps matching TRBD1 or TRBD2 (6 bases each). The CDR3 length is 12 residues. Germline V CDR1 and CDR2: DFQATT, SNEGSKA (reference sequence). In DNA form, the CDR3 reads TGCAGCGCCGGAGGGGGTCAGGAGACCCAGTACTTC. Its protein product is CSAGGGQETQYF.

This clonotype was detected many times. This chain links TRBV12-3 or TRBV12-4 with TRBJ2-3, with 7 bases identical to TRBD1. V lost 6 bases, J lost 3 bases, and 12 bases stayed unmatched. CDR3 length: 16 amino acids. This CDR3 is CASSLPRRQGTDTQYF. The CDR3 DNA reads as TGTGCCAGCAGCTTACCCCGCAGACAGGGAACAGATACGCAGTATTTT.

This clonotype has a count of ten or more. The J gene is TRBJ1-2, the V gene TRBV12-3 or TRBV12-4, with TRBD1 matching 9 bases. With 2 bases clipped from V and 4 bases from J, the junction kept 11 bases outside the gene matches. This CDR3 is built from 17 residues. CDR3 amino acids: CASSLRGQGSYSYGYTF. The CDR3 DNA is TGTGCCAGCAGTTTAAGGGGACAGGGTTCCTACTCCTATGGCTACACCTTC.

In this sample, this clonotype turned up a few times. The rearrangement uses TRBV4-2 and TRBJ2-5; 9 bases fit TRBD1. CDR1 and CDR2 from the germline V gene are LGHNA and YNFKEQ. J was trimmed by 4 bases and V by 3 bases; bases with no gene match: 9. The CDR3 is made up of 16 amino acids. In DNA form, the CDR3 reads TGTGCCAGCAGCCACACGGGACAGGGTCAAGTAGAGACCCAGTACTTC. Amino acid sequence: CASSHTGQGQVETQYF.

In this sample, this clonotype turned up a few times. V is TRBV15 and J is TRBJ2-1; tentative D call: TRBD1 (6 bases). Trimming shortened V by 0 bases and J by 1 base, and 10 bases separated the two germline ends. This CDR3 is built from 16 residues. Germline CDR1 is LNHNV and CDR2 is YYDKDF (reference sequence). CDR3 DNA: TGTGCCACCAGCAGAGAACTACAGGGTTCCTACAATGAGCAGTTCTTC. Amino acids: CATSRELQGSYNEQFF.

This clonotype was counted at least ten times. The rearrangement joins TRBV11-1 to TRBJ2-1, with D perhaps TRBD2 (6 bases). The CDR3 spans 19 residues. Germline CDR1 reads SGHAT; CDR2 reads FQDESV (reference sequence). With 5 bases removed from V and 0 bases from J, the gap between germline ends came to 23 bases. The CDR3 bases are TGTGCCAGCAGCGCAACCCTAGGGACTTCTACTGGCTCCTACAATGAGCAGTTCTTC. Amino acid sequence: CASSATLGTSTGSYNEQFF.

The J gene is TRBJ2-1, the V gene TRBV5-6, with 7 bases that match TRBD2. CDR3 size: 16 residues. Unmatched junction bases numbered 7, after V lost 2 bases and J lost 2 bases. The V gene's germline CDR1 is SGHDT and CDR2 YYEEEE. The chain's CDR3 is CASSFPSSGTYNEQFF. DNA for the CDR3: TGTGCCAGCAGCTTCCCCTCTAGCGGAACCTACAATGAGCAGTTCTTC.

This clonotype has only a few counts. The chain uses TRBV4-1 and TRBJ2-5; D may be TRBD1 (7 bases). This CDR3 comprises 15 residues. V was trimmed by 5 bases and J by 4 bases, leaving 17 bases between them. The germline V gene has CDR1 MGHRA and CDR2 YSYEKL. The CDR3 bases are TGCGCCAGCAGCGGGAGGCAGGGGGTAGGAGAGACCCAGTACTTC. Translated: CASSGRQGVGETQYF.

This clonotype was seen repeatedly, ten times or more. The chain combines TRBV7-2 with TRBJ2-7; no firm D call. This CDR3 region has 13 residues. Trimming cost V 5 bases and J 2 bases, with 10 bases left between them. Germline CDR1 is SGHTA and CDR2 is FQGNSA. The CDR3 here is CASSQGFTYEQYF. CDR3 in DNA: TGTGCCAGCAGCCAAGGATTCACCTACGAGCAGTACTTC. Full variable domain (outside the CDR3, taken from reference TRBV7-2 and TRBJ2-7): GAGVSQSPSNKVTEKGKDVELRCDPISGHTALYWYRQSLGQGLEFLIYFQGNSAPDKSGLPSDRFSAERTGGSVSTLTIQRTQQEDSAVYLCASSQGFTYEQYFGPGTRLTVT.

This sequence joins TRBV25-1 and TRBJ1-2; D not certain. Germline values: CDR1 MGHDK, CDR2 SYGVNS. The CDR3 extends over 14 amino acids. Trimming stripped 5 bases from V and 5 bases from J, with 15 bases between. Written as DNA, the CDR3 is TGTGCCAGCAGTCCGCAGGAACCCCTGTATGGCTACACCTTC. Residues: CASSPQEPLYGYTF.

The rearrangement links TRBV4-3 to TRBJ1-2, with 8 bases lining up with TRBD1. The CDR3 is 18 residues long. Germline V gene sequence: CDR1 LGHNA, CDR2 YSLEER. V shed 0 bases, J shed 1 base, and the junction held 10 bases outside the gene matches. In DNA, the CDR3 is TGCGCCAGCAGCCAAGATCTTTCGGACAGGGACCTTAACTATGGCTACACCTTC. Protein: CASSQDLSDRDLNYGYTF.

This clonotype was seen many times. The rearrangement joins TRBV29-1 to TRBJ2-7; 11 nucleotides agree with TRBD1. The CDR3 runs 14 residues. Per germline, CDR1 SQVTM and CDR2 ANQGSEA. Unmatched junction bases numbered 10, after V lost 6 bases and J lost 6 bases. The CDR3 spells CSVERDRGSSEQYF. CDR3 bases: TGCAGCGTAGAAAGGGACAGGGGGAGTTCCGAGCAGTACTTC.

This clonotype was detected many times. The chain recombines TRBV20-1 with TRBJ2-5, with TRBD1 as a possible D gene (5 bases). There are 13 residues in the CDR3. Germline V lookup: CDR1 DFQATT, CDR2 SNEGSKA (reference sequence). V lost 4 bases to trimming and J lost 2 bases, with 11 bases between them. The CDR3 coding sequence is TGCAGTGCTACGACTGACAGACAAGAGACCCAGTACTTC. Protein product: CSATTDRQETQYF.

This clonotype was counted between two and nine times. The chain links TRBV7-2 to TRBJ2-7, with 11 bases matching TRBD2. The CDR3 extends over 14 amino acids. CDR1 is SGHTA, CDR2 FQGNSA, per germline. V was pared by 8 bases and J by 1 base, with 4 bases of the junction left unmatched. CDR3 bases: TGTGCCAGCGTGGGGACTAGCGGATCCTACGAGCAGTACTTC. This codes for CASVGTSGSYEQYF.

This clonotype was seen ten or more times. The chain recombines TRBV4-1 with TRBJ1-1; D may be TRBD1 (5 bases). V was clipped by 3 bases and J by 7 bases, with 27 bases between them. Germline CDR1 reads MGHRA; CDR2 reads YSYEKL. The CDR3 runs to 18 residues. The CDR3 DNA is TGCGCCAGCAGCCATCTTTCCCAACCGGGACGGAGACACCTTGAAGCTTTCTTT. It codes for CASSHLSQPGRRHLEAFF.

This clonotype appeared many times. CDR3 residues: CASSRFESQWQYF. Written as DNA, the CDR3 is TGTGCCAGCAGCCGGTTTGAGTCTCAGTGGCAGTACTTC. The chain recombines TRBV4-2 with TRBJ2-7; the D is unclear. Per the germline V gene, CDR1 is LGHNA and CDR2 is YNFKEQ. The CDR3 is 13 amino acids. The ends were cut back, 4 bases at V and 9 bases at J, with 16 bases in the middle.

Points on this clonotype: Because the CDR3's place on the DNA is in doubt, the DNA is left out and the CDR3 is given as listed by TCRdb. The chain uses TRBV29-1 and TRBJ2-5; the table's TRBD2 call for D was not verified on the DNA. Germline V gene lookup returns CDR1 SQVTM and CDR2 ANQGSEA. The CDR3 contains 13 residues when both ends are counted. The CDR3 sequence: CSVGRGAKETQHF.

The genes are TRBV18 and TRBJ2-7; D gene unclear. V shed 6 bases and J shed 7 bases, with 10 bases lying between them. Germline V lookup: CDR1 KGHSH, CDR2 LQKENI. The CDR3 contains 11 residues. In DNA, the CDR3 is TGTGCCAGCTCCCGGACGCGGGAGCAGTACTTC. It codes for CASSRTREQYF.

The chain combines TRBV5-1 with TRBJ2-5; 11 bases agree with TRBD2. The junction had 12 bases not matched to a gene; V was cut back by 0 bases and J by 5 bases. The CDR3 runs 18 residues. Germline lookup yields CDR1 SGHRS and CDR2 YFSETQ. The CDR3 region has the DNA TGCGCCAGCAGCTTGGGTGCTAGCGGGAGGACCTCCGACGAGACCCAGTACTTC. Its translation is CASSLGASGRTSDETQYF. The entire variable domain, with the rest obtained from reference TRBV5-1 and TRBJ2-5, is as follows: KAGVTQTPRYLIKTRGQQVTLSCSPISGHRSVSWYQQTPGQGLQFLFEYFSETQRNKGNFPGRFSGRQFSNSRSEMNVSTLELGDSALYLCASSLGASGRTSDETQYFGPGTRLLVL.

A few counts support this clonotype. V and J are TRBV2 and TRBJ2-2, with a weak D call TRBD1 (5 bases). Trimming took 6 bases from V and 6 from J, leaving 17 bases between them. This CDR3 is built from 15 residues. CDR1 and CDR2 (germline): SNHLY, FYNNEI. The CDR3 sequence: CASRPARESAGELFF. CDR3 bases: TGTGCCAGCAGACCCGCCAGGGAATCTGCCGGGGAGCTGTTTTTT. Full variable domain (outside the CDR3, taken from reference TRBV2 and TRBJ2-2): EPEVTQTPSHQVTQMGQEVILRCVPISNHLYFYWYRQILGQKVEFLVSFYNNEISEKSEIFDDQFSVERPDGSNFTLKIRSTKLEDSAMYFCASRPARESAGELFFGEGSRLTVL.

The chain uses TRBV12-3 or TRBV12-4 and TRBJ1-5; 7 nucleotides align to TRBD1. The ends lost 6 bases at V and 1 base at J; junction bases unmatched: 6. The CDR3 is made up of 15 amino acids. CDR3 in DNA: TGTGCCAGCAGACCCCAGGGGGGGAGCAATCAGCCCCAGCATTTT. Its translation is CASRPQGGSNQPQHF.

Ten or more counts support this clonotype. This chain connects TRBV7-2 to TRBJ1-2, with D uncertain. Germline V CDR1 and CDR2: SGHTA, FQGNSA. The CDR3 spans 11 residues. V was shortened by 1 base and J by 8 bases, with 5 bases between the two germline ends. DNA of the CDR3: TGTGCCAGCAGCTTAGACAAGGGCTACACCTTC. Its translation is CASSLDKGYTF. Drawing the rest from reference TRBV7-2 and TRBJ1-2, the complete variable domain is GAGVSQSPSNKVTEKGKDVELRCDPISGHTALYWYRQSLGQGLEFLIYFQGNSAPDKSGLPSDRFSAERTGGSVSTLTIQRTQQEDSAVYLCASSLDKGYTFGSGTRLTVV.

This chain uses TRBV4-1 with TRBJ2-7; perhaps TRBD1 as D (5 bases). The CDR3 contains 17 residues. The germline CDR1 and CDR2 sequences are MGHRA and YSYEKL. The V and J ends lost 0 bases and 2 bases respectively, with 17 bases between them. CDR3 bases: TGCGCCAGCAGCCAAGATTCGAGGACACCGCTAACCTACGAGCAGTACTTC. This codes for CASSQDSRTPLTYEQYF.

Ten or more counts support this clonotype. The rearrangement links TRBV11-1 to TRBJ2-5; TRBD2 matches 9 bases. This CDR3 spans 14 amino acids. With 5 bases clipped from V and 5 bases from J, the junction kept 6 bases outside the gene matches. Germline V gene lookup returns CDR1 SGHAT and CDR2 FQDESV (reference sequence). The CDR3: CASSMGLASETQYF. CDR3 DNA sequence: TGTGCCAGCAGCATGGGACTAGCTAGCGAGACCCAGTACTTC.

The chain uses TRBV6-2 or TRBV6-3 and TRBJ2-5, with TRBD2 identical over 7 bases. The CDR3 sequence is 14 residues long. Per germline, CDR1 MNHEY and CDR2 SVGEGT. V shed 7 bases, J shed 1 base, and the junction held 6 bases outside the gene matches. In DNA, the CDR3 is TGTGCCAGCACCTTAGCGGGCTTCCAAGAGACCCAGTACTTC. Translated: CASTLAGFQETQYF.